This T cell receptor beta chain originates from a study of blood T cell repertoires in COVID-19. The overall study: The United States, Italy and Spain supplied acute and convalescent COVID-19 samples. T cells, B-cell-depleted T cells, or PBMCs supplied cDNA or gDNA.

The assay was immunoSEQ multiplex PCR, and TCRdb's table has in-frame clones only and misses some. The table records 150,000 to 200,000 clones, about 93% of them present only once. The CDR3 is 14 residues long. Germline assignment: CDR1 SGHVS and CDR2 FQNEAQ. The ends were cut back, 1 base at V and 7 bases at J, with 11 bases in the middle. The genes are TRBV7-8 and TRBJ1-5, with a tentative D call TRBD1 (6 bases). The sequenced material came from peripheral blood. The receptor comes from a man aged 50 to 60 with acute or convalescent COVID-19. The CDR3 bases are TGTGCCAGCAGCTTAGATCAGGGGAAACAGCCCCAGCATTTT. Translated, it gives CASSLDQGKQPQHF. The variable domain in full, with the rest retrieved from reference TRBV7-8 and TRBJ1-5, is GAGVSQSPRYKVAKRGQDVALRCDPISGHVSLFWYQQALGQGPEFLTYFQNEAQLDKSGLPSDRFFAERPEGSVSTLKIQRTQQEDSAVYLCASSLDQGKQPQHFGDGTRLSIL.